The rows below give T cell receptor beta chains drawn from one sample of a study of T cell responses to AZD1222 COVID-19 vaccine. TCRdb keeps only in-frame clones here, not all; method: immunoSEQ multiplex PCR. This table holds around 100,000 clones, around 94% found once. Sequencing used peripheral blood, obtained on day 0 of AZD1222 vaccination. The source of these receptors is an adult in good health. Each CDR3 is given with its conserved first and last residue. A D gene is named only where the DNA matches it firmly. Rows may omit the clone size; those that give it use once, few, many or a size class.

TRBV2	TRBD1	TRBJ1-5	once	TGTGCCAGCACTCGGACAGGGTTCGATCAGCCCCAGCATTTT	CASTRTGFDQPQHF
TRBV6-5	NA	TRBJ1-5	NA	TGTGCCAGCGGCTTTCGGGGTTTAGGCAATCAGCCCCAGCATTTT	CASGFRGLGNQPQHF
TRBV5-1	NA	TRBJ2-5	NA	TGCGCCAGCAGCCTCGGCAGGGGAAGTCAAGAGACCCAGTACTTC	CASSLGRGSQETQYF
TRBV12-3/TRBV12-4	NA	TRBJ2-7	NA	TGTGCCAGCAGTTTTGCAGGAACCGAGCAGTACTTC	CASSFAGTEQYF
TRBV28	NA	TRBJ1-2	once	TGTGCCGTCCACCACCGGGGCTATGGCTACACCTTC	CAVHHRGYGYTF
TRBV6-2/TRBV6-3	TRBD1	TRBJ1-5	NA	TGTGCCAGCAGTTACACCTGGACAGGGACGAGGACTAACAATCAGCCCCAGCATTTT	CASSYTWTGTRTNNQPQHF
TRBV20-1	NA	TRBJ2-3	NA	TGCAGTGCTAGTGGGGCCGGAGTCCCAGATACGCAGTATTTT	CSASGAGVPDTQYF
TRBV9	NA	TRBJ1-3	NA	TGTGCCAGCAGCGAGGCCCCAGTTGAAAACACCATATATTTT	CASSEAPVENTIYF
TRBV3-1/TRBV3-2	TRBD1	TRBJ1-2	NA	TGTGCCAGCAGCCAATTGGACAGGAACTATGGCTACACCTTC	CASSQLDRNYGYTF
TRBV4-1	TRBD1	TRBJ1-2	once	TGCGCCAGCAGCCAAGGACAGGGTGATAACTATGGCTACACCTTC	CASSQGQGDNYGYTF
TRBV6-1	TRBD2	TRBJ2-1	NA	TGTGCCAGCAGTGAATGGACTAGCGGGGGTTACAATGAGCAGTTCTTC	CASSEWTSGGYNEQFF
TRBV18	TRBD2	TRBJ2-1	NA	TGTGCCAGCTCACCCCTCCCTCCGGGGGGATTATACAATGAGCAGTTCTTC	CASSPLPPGGLYNEQFF
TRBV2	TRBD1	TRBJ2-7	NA	TGTGCCAGCAGTGACTGGGACAGAGGACCCGGGGAGCAGTACTTC	CASSDWDRGPGEQYF
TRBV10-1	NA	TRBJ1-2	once	TGCGCCAGCACCAAAGGGTCCTATCTGTATGGCTACACCTTC	CASTKGSYLYGYTF
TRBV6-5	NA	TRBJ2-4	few	TGTGCCAGCAGTTACGGTCGAGCCAAAAACATTCAGTACTTC	CASSYGRAKNIQYF
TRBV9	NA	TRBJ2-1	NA	TGTGCCAGCAGCGTGAGATACGAATGGAATGAGCAGTTCTTC	CASSVRYEWNEQFF
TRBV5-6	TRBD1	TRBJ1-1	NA	TGTGCCAGCAGCGTGAGACAGGGAGTTGAAGCTTTCTTT	CASSVRQGVEAFF
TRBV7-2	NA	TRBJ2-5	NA	TGTGCCAGCAGACCAGACAGGCTAGAGACCCAGTACTTC	CASRPDRLETQYF
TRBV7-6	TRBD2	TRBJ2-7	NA	TGTGCCAGCAGCTTTTTTCAAGCGGGAGGTAGGGACGAGCAGTACTTC	CASSFFQAGGRDEQYF
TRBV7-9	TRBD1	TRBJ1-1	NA	TGTGCCAGCAGCCAATGGGACAGTTTGAACACTGAAGCTTTCTTT	CASSQWDSLNTEAFF
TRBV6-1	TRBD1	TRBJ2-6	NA	TGTGCCAGCAGTGCAAGACAGGGATCGGCCGGGGCCAACGTCCTGACTTTC	CASSARQGSAGANVLTF
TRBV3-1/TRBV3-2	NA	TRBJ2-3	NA	TGTGCCAGCAGACCCGGGGAAAAGGGAGATACGCAGTATTTT	CASRPGEKGDTQYF
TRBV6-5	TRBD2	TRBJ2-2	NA	TGTGCCAGCAACGTCCTAGCGGGTCAGGCCGGGGAGCTGTTTTTT	CASNVLAGQAGELFF
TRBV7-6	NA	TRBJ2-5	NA	TGTGCCAGCAGCCAGAATGGGGTAGGAGAGACCCAGTACTTC	CASSQNGVGETQYF
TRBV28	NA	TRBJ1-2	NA	TGTGCCAGCAGCTCCACCGTAGATGGCTACACCTTC	CASSSTVDGYTF
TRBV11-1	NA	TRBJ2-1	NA	TGTGCCAGCAGCTTAGACCGAAACAATGAGCAGTTCTTC	CASSLDRNNEQFF
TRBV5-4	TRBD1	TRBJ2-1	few	TGTGCCGAAGGGGGCACCCCGGGTCTCACTAACAATGAGCAGTTCTTC	CAEGGTPGLTNNEQFF
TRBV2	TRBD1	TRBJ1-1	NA	TGTGCCAGCAGTGAAAGGGGGCAGAACACTGAAGCTTTCTTT	CASSERGQNTEAFF
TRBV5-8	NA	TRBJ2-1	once	TGTGCCAGCAGCTTGCGGGGGACCCGGCCCTACAATGAGCAGTTCTTC	CASSLRGTRPYNEQFF